Detailed here is one T cell receptor beta chain. Its cognate antigen has yet to be identified. Base-call qualities are not available, and no considerably larger clone is one nucleotide away. The data were taken from a study of blood T cell repertoires in COVID-19 (dated by TCRdb to between 2020 and 2021). Study-wide context: Samples covering the acute and convalescent phases of COVID-19 were provided by collaborators in the United States, Italy and Spain. The prospective study material was composed of cDNA or gDNA derived from T cells, B-cell-depleted T cells, or PBMCs. The dataset comprised deeply sampled blood TCRbeta repertoires from subjects exposed to, actively infected with, or recovered from COVID-19. A freely available public database, intended as a resource for researchers studying the immune response to SARS-CoV-2, is where the repertoires were released. The samples were drawn from two sources: the first 160 participants of the ongoing ImmuneRACE study, and 1,254 subjects contributed by 6 global collaborators. Sample metadata almost always included a de-identified subject ID, COVID-19 status, age in years and sex. HLA class I and class II types, where available, came from metadata supplied by the sample provider rather than from assay-based typing. General study outcomes and caveats: Clinical and demographic metadata were provided uncurated, with the amount varying by source and participant.

TCRbeta CDR3 regions were amplified from genomic DNA by means of the immunoSEQ Assay, a bias-controlled multiplex PCR. The paper's processing steps were these. Nucleated cell counts per sample were estimated from amplification of reference gene primers within the assay. Sequence reads were collapsed and filtered to measure the absolute abundance of every unique TCRbeta CDR3 rearrangement. For each sample, productive Simpson clonality was calculated as the square root of Simpson's diversity index across productive rearrangements. TCRdb stores this immuneACCESS table with in-frame sequences only. Part of the clones is absent; in the studies checked, under half of the shortfall reflects unresolved V genes, and no reason is known for the rest. That table supplies the V and J calls and clone size; D and trimming were determined from the DNA. The sample table records under 200,000 clones; 70% to 90% of these occur just once. The ten largest clones take up roughly 21% of the sample.

Collaborating institutions collected whole blood in K2EDTA tubes following their own protocols. For TCRbeta analysis, collaborators shipped samples as frozen whole blood, isolated PBMCs, or DNA extracted from either of those sample types. Trimming removed 5 bases from V and 3 bases from J, leaving 25 bases between the germline ends. The CDR3 runs 19 residues from the cysteine to the phenylalanine. Of the read, only the CDR3 DNA is kept; its 57 bases are in frame from base 1. From the germline V gene (reference sequence), CDR1 is SEHNR and CDR2 is FQNEAQ. Sequencing was done on a sample of peripheral blood. The sequence was obtained from a man in his sixties with active or convalescent COVID-19. The rearranged segments are TRBV7-9 and TRBJ2-2, and possibly TRBD1, on 7 matching bases. The CDR3 region has the sequence CASSRETGIWGRDTGELFF. In nucleotides, the sequence is TGTGCCAGCAGCCGGGAGACAGGGATTTGGGGCAGAGACACCGGGGAGCTGTTTTTT.